This TCR beta chain was sequenced for a study of shared clonotypes between healthy human individuals. Study at large: For every donor, three CD4 naive, three CD4 memory, two CD8 naive and one CD8 memory plates were used. The study, taken as a whole, reports: Memory subsets generally showed smaller estimated richness than naive subsets did.

The sorted-subset replicate PCRs were given around 200 ng DNA, which is about 29,000 T cell genomes. Some clones are missing from TCRdb's copy, which holds only in-frame ones; the method was immunoSEQ multiplex PCR. The sample lists over 2,000,000 clones; 85% to 95% were seen once. Positive CCR7 selection of CD45RO-negative cells yielded the naive CD8 cells, and terminally differentiated effector memory CD45RA+ cells were excluded. Each of the donors was a healthy adult who was HIV-negative and had not had a recent acute infection or vaccination. The CDR3 runs 16 residues. CDR1 KGHSH and CDR2 LQKENI come from the germline V gene. J lost 2 bases, V lost 3 bases, and 7 bases had no gene match. Note on this clone: Its antigen is not identified.

The receptor was isolated from a man aged 18 to 35 in good health. Some clones in this sample may be carry-over from other donors' samples. The sample comprised naive CD8+ T cells from PBMCs. The V and J genes are TRBV18 and TRBJ1-5; 7 bases map to TRBD1. CDR3: CASSPRADRGNQPQHF. The CDR3, as DNA: TGTGCCAGCTCACCTCGGGCCGACAGGGGCAATCAGCCCCAGCATTTT. The whole variable domain, remainder taken from reference TRBV18 and TRBJ1-5, is NAGVMQNPRHLVRRRGQEARLRCSPMKGHSHVYWYRQLPEEGLKFMVYLQKENIIDESGMPKERFSAEFPKEGPSILRIQQVVRGDSAAYFCASSPRADRGNQPQHFGDGTRLSIL.